A single sample is the source of the 29 T cell receptor beta chains below, sequenced in a study of shared clonotypes between healthy human individuals. Using immunoSEQ multiplex PCR, the repertoire was profiled, and TCRdb retains in-frame clones only, with some absent. The sample lists some 2.4 million clones; approximately 94% were seen once. The sequenced sample consisted of naive CD4+ T cells from PBMCs. Subset defined: CD45RA+ positively selected. These receptors originate from a man aged 18 to 30 in good health. Some clones in this sample may be carry-over from other donors' samples.

The V call is TRBV27, the J call TRBJ2-1; 9 positions agree with TRBD2. The CDR3 sequence is 15 residues long. Germline V gene sequence: CDR1 MNHEY, CDR2 SMNVEV (reference sequence). The V and J ends lost 7 bases and 0 bases, in that order; junction bases with no gene match: 4. CDR3 DNA sequence: TGTGCCAGCACGCGGGAGGGTAGCTCCTACAATGAGCAGTTCTTC. Its translation is CASTREGSSYNEQFF.

This clone came up once. V is TRBV28 and J is TRBJ2-1; 15 nucleotides line up with TRBD2. The CDR3 runs 19 residues. After removal of 5 bases from V and 7 bases from J, the junction contained 15 bases not matched to a gene. CDR1 is MDHEN, CDR2 SYDVKM, per germline. This CDR3 reads CASSPARGLAGGWPNEQFF. The CDR3 DNA sequence: TGTGCCAGCAGTCCCGCCCGGGGACTAGCGGGAGGTTGGCCAAATGAGCAGTTCTTC.

This clone was detected only once. The chain couples TRBV6-5 to TRBJ2-1; D is uncertain. Germline-derived CDR1 and CDR2 are MNHEY and SVGAGI. The ends were cut back, 5 bases at V and 4 bases at J, with 12 bases in the middle. The CDR3 spans 14 residues. CDR3: CASSPRWGYNEQFF. In DNA, the CDR3 is TGTGCCAGCAGTCCCCGATGGGGTTACAATGAGCAGTTCTTC.

This chain's CDR3 is CASSPDDLPSTDTQYF. The CDR3 DNA reads TGTGCCAGCTCACCGGACGACTTACCTAGCACAGATACGCAGTATTTT. V and J are TRBV18 and TRBJ2-3; D is unclear. Trimming removed 3 bases from V and 0 bases from J, with 13 bases in between. The germline CDR1 and CDR2 sequences are KGHSH and LQKENI. The length of the CDR3 is 16 residues.

The chain combines TRBV29-1 with TRBJ2-4; D may correspond to TRBD1 or TRBD2 (5 bases each). V was trimmed by 4 bases and J by 6 bases, leaving 10 bases between them. CDR1 is SQVTM and CDR2 is ANQGSEA in the germline V gene. This CDR3 spans 12 amino acids. The CDR3: CSVVGRGNIQYF. The CDR3 bases are TGCAGCGTTGTGGGACGGGGAAACATTCAGTACTTC.

The rearrangement uses TRBV7-9 and TRBJ2-3; no definite D call. V was cut by 4 bases and J by 7 bases, with 15 bases left in between. Germline CDR1 reads SEHNR; CDR2 reads FQNEAQ (reference sequence). The CDR3 is 14 amino acids. CDR3 nucleotides: TGTGCCAGCAGCTGGATCAGACAAGACCATACGCAGTATTTT. Its protein is CASSWIRQDHTQYF.

This chain links TRBV5-1 with TRBJ1-2, with 8 bases fitting TRBD1. Losses at the gene ends were 0 bases for V and 3 bases for J; bases not matched to a gene: 10. The CDR3 runs to 17 residues. Germline CDR1 reads SGHRS; CDR2 reads YFSETQ. This CDR3 reads CASSLGTVGQGDYGYTF. Here the CDR3 DNA reads TGCGCCAGCAGCTTGGGGACGGTTGGACAGGGAGACTATGGCTACACCTTC.

V gene TRBV5-6 combines with J gene TRBJ1-2, with TRBD1 matching over 9 bases. CDR3 length: 15 residues. Germline V lookup: CDR1 SGHDT, CDR2 YYEEEE. With V trimmed by 2 bases and J by 6 bases, 8 bases remained unmatched. As DNA, the CDR3 is TGTGCCAGCAGCTTAACAGGGGGCGCGAGGGATGGCTACACCTTC. Translated, it gives CASSLTGGARDGYTF.

This clone was seen more than once but under ten times. Other DNA sequences of this sample code for an identical CDR3. The chain joins TRBV27 to TRBJ1-1; D is unresolved. In germline, CDR1 is MNHEY, CDR2 SMNVEV (reference sequence). Between the trimmed V and J ends, which lost 2 bases and 1 base, there was a span of 5 bases. CDR3 length: 13 amino acids. CDR3: CASSLRQNTEAFF. The CDR3 DNA reads as TGTGCCAGCAGTTTACGTCAGAACACTGAAGCTTTCTTT.

V usage is TRBV6-6 and J usage is TRBJ2-7, with TRBD1 matching over 7 bases. Germline CDR1 and CDR2: MNHNY and SVGAGI (reference sequence). The CDR3 consists of 14 residues. With V trimmed by 8 bases and J by 3 bases, 10 bases remained unmatched. The CDR3 here is CASRRDRKFYEQYF. The CDR3 nucleotides are TGTGCCAGCCGACGGGACAGAAAATTCTACGAGCAGTACTTC.

The chain has TRBV25-1 and TRBJ2-1; D might be TRBD1 (6 bases). The length of the CDR3 is 15 residues. The germline V gene has CDR1 MGHDK and CDR2 SYGVNS. The V end lost 7 bases, the J end lost 5 bases, and 18 bases lay between the germline ends. CDR3 region: CASTWFGGQNNEQFF. CDR3 DNA: TGTGCCAGCACCTGGTTTGGCGGACAGAACAATGAGCAGTTCTTC.

This chain connects TRBV11-2 to TRBJ2-7; 8 bases are a match to TRBD1. V lost 1 base and J lost 5; bases outside the gene matches: 7. Germline CDR1 is SGHAT and CDR2 is FQNNGV. CDR3 length: 15 amino acids. CDR3 region: CASSLGADRVDEQYF. As DNA, the CDR3 is TGTGCCAGCAGCTTAGGTGCGGACAGGGTCGACGAGCAGTACTTC.

The rearrangement joins TRBV6-1 to TRBJ2-5; 11 positions agree with TRBD2. Germline loops: CDR1 MNHNS, CDR2 SASEGT. The CDR3 length is 16 residues. Unmatched junction bases numbered 5, after V lost 4 bases and J lost 1 base. Here the CDR3 DNA reads TGTGCCAGCAGTGTCCTAGCGGGAGGCCCCCAAGAGACCCAGTACTTC. It translates to CASSVLAGGPQETQYF.

V and J are TRBV30 and TRBJ2-1, with TRBD1 as a possible D gene (5 bases). Germline CDR1 and CDR2: GTSNPN and SVGIG (reference sequence). The CDR3 covers 18 residues. The V and J ends lost 2 bases and 4 bases respectively, with 24 bases between them. In DNA, the CDR3 is TGTGCCTGGAGTTCCTACAGGCCGACCCACAATCTGTACAATGAGCAGTTCTTC. Translating it yields CAWSSYRPTHNLYNEQFF. The full variable domain, completed using reference TRBV30 and TRBJ2-1, is SQTIHQWPATLVQPVGSPLSLECTVEGTSNPNLYWYRQAAGRGLQLLFYSVGIGQISSEVPQNLSASRPQDRQFILSSKKLLLSDSGFYLCAWSSYRPTHNLYNEQFFGPGTRLTVL.

V gene TRBV28 combines with J gene TRBJ2-2; possible D gene TRBD1, 6 bases. V was cut by 4 bases and J by 7 bases, with 16 bases left in between. The CDR3 has 15 amino acids. Germline CDR1 MDHEN, CDR2 SYDVKM. CDR3 nucleotides: TGTGCCAGCAGTTGGGATGAACCCAGGGGCGGGGAGCTGTTTTTT. This translates into CASSWDEPRGGELFF.

The chain uses TRBV6-5 and TRBJ2-4, with D possibly TRBD2 on 5 matching bases. V was trimmed by 0 bases and J by 0 bases, leaving 9 bases between them. CDR1 is MNHEY and CDR2 is SVGAGI in the germline V gene. The CDR3 length is 16 residues. CDR3 coding DNA: TGTGCCAGCAGTTACTCCGGGGTGGTAGCCAAAAACATTCAGTACTTC. The encoded protein is CASSYSGVVAKNIQYF.

The chain joins TRBV30 to TRBJ1-3, with D unresolved. Germline CDR1 GTSNPN, CDR2 SVGIG (reference sequence). V dropped 0 bases and J dropped 0 bases, with 12 bases sitting between them. The CDR3 runs to 16 residues. CDR3 residues: CAWSVREPSSGNTIYF. As DNA, the CDR3 is TGTGCCTGGAGTGTGCGGGAACCATCCTCTGGAAACACCATATATTTT.

V gene TRBV7-6 combines with J gene TRBJ2-5; D is unclear. From germline, CDR1 is SGHVS and CDR2 FNYEAQ. Deletions cut 4 bases from V and 0 bases from J, with 0 bases between. This CDR3 contains 11 residues. CDR3 DNA sequence: TGTGCCAGCAGCTACCAAGAGACCCAGTACTTC. Protein product: CASSYQETQYF.

The chain couples TRBV19 to TRBJ2-6; D is unresolved. The CDR3 length is 15 residues. CDR1 LNHDA and CDR2 SQIVND come from the germline V gene (reference sequence). V was shortened by 3 bases and J by 3 bases, with 9 bases between the two germline ends. CDR3 bases: TGTGCCAGTAGTATTTGGCCCAGTGGGGCCAACGTCCTGACTTTC. Encoded protein: CASSIWPSGANVLTF. The whole variable domain, remainder taken from reference TRBV19 and TRBJ2-6, is DGGITQSPKYLFRKEGQNVTLSCEQNLNHDAMYWYRQDPGQGLRLIYYSQIVNDFQKGDIAEGYSVSREKKESFPLTVTSAQKNPTAFYLCASSIWPSGANVLTFGAGSRLTVL.

Here the CDR3 DNA reads TGCGCCAGCAGCCAACACTCACGACCGGGGGGTACGCAGTATTTT. Its translation is CASSQHSRPGGTQYF. J is TRBJ2-3 and V is TRBV4-3; 7 bases are a match to TRBD2. The V segment lost 2 bases and the J segment 8 bases; nucleotides outside the gene matches: 10. Germline lookup yields CDR1 LGHNA and CDR2 YSLEER. This CDR3 contains 15 residues.

The chain recombines TRBV14 with TRBJ2-4; 10 nucleotides line up with TRBD1. The J segment lost 0 bases and the V segment lost 4 bases, leaving 15 bases of the junction unmatched. Germline CDR1 is SGHDN and CDR2 is FVKESK. This CDR3 is 20 amino acids long. The CDR3 reads CASSRARDRGHPLAKNIQYF. The CDR3 nucleotides are TGTGCCAGCAGCCGAGCACGGGACAGGGGACATCCTTTAGCCAAAAACATTCAGTACTTC.

The rearrangement links TRBV5-3 to TRBJ2-5; 7 bases align to TRBD1. TRBV5-3 has ORF status, its function being uncertain. V shed 4 bases, J shed 1 base, and the junction held 4 bases outside the gene matches. The CDR3 is made up of 14 amino acids. CDR3 residues: CARSLGTVQETQYF. In DNA, the CDR3 is TGTGCCAGAAGCCTGGGGACAGTCCAAGAGACCCAGTACTTC.

The rearrangement uses TRBV4-1 and TRBJ2-1; D call uncertain. The CDR3 loop spans 12 amino acids. Germline V CDR1 and CDR2: MGHRA, YSYEKL. Trimming removed 3 bases from V and 8 bases from J, with 8 bases in between. The CDR3 nucleotides are TGCGCCAGCAGCCACATAGCCGATGAGCAGTTCTTC. Protein sequence: CASSHIADEQFF.

This clone was seen just once. The chain combines TRBV28 with TRBJ1-1, with 7 positions matching TRBD1. Trimming took 5 bases from V and 6 from J; bases not matched to a gene: 3. Germline CDR1 MDHEN, CDR2 SYDVKM. The CDR3 has 12 amino acids. The DNA for the CDR3 is TGTGCCAGCAGTACAGGGGTCCCTGAAGCTTTCTTT. It codes for CASSTGVPEAFF.

Here the CDR3 DNA reads TGTGCCAGCAGCTTAGGAGTGGGCGGCTACGAGCAGTACTTC. It specifies CASSLGVGGYEQYF. This chain joins TRBV7-8 and TRBJ2-7, with D uncertain. The germline CDR1 and CDR2 sequences are SGHVS and FQNEAQ. V was pared by 1 base and J by 3 bases, with 10 bases between. This CDR3 contains 14 residues.

The rearrangement joins TRBV7-3 to TRBJ2-1, with 7 bases that match TRBD2. Germline V lookup: CDR1 SGHTA, CDR2 FQGTGA. The V gene end was trimmed by 8 bases and the J gene end by 0 bases; junction bases not matched to a gene: 4. CDR3 size: 14 residues. CDR3 bases: TGTGCCAGCGGGCGGGAGAGCTCCTACAATGAGCAGTTCTTC. It codes for CASGRESSYNEQFF.

This clone was recorded only once. This chain joins TRBV5-1 and TRBJ2-3, with D perhaps TRBD2 (5 bases). V lost 0 bases to trimming and J lost 4 bases, with 9 bases between them. Germline V lookup: CDR1 SGHRS, CDR2 YFSETQ. CDR3 length: 14 amino acids. CDR3 in DNA: TGCGCCAGCAGCTTGGTGGCTAGCCCAGATACGCAGTATTTT. It encodes CASSLVASPDTQYF.

The chain recombines TRBV5-4 with TRBJ2-7, with 8 bases fitting TRBD2. V dropped 3 bases and J dropped 1; count of bases not matched to a gene: 9. This CDR3 contains 16 residues. Germline assignment: CDR1 SGHNT and CDR2 YYREEE (reference sequence). As DNA, the CDR3 is TGTGCCAGCAGCTGGGGAAAGCGGGAGAATTCCTACGAGCAGTACTTC. Translation gives CASSWGKRENSYEQYF.

The CDR3 spells CASSGVTAYSNQPQHF. CDR3 nucleotide sequence: TGTGCCAGCAGTGGGGTGACCGCGTATAGCAATCAGCCCCAGCATTTT. The J gene is TRBJ1-5, the V gene TRBV28; D is ambiguous. This CDR3 has 16 residues. Looked up from germline, CDR1 is MDHEN and CDR2 is SYDVKM. V lost 5 bases to trimming and J lost 0 bases, with 14 bases between them.